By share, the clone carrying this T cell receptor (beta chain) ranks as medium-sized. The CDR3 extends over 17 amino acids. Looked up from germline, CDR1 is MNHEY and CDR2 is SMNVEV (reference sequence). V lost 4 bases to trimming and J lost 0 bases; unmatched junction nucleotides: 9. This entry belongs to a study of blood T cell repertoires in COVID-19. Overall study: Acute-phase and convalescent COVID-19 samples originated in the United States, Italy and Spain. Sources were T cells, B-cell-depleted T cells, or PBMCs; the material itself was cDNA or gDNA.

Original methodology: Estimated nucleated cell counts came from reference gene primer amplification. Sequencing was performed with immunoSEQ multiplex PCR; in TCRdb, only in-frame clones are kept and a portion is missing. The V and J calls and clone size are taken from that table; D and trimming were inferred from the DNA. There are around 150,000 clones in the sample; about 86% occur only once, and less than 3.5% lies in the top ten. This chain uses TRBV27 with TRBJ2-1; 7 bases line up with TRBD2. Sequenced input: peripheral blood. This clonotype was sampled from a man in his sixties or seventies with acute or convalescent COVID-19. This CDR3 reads CASSSPGLRFSYNEQFF. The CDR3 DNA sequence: TGTGCCAGCAGTTCACCGGGACTACGTTTCTCCTACAATGAGCAGTTCTTC.